These T cell receptor beta chains were read from a single sample in a study of cytomegalovirus exposure and HLA in healthy donors. The table came from immunoSEQ multiplex PCR; TCRdb's copy has only in-frame clones and leaves some out. The sample has around 100,000 clones; approximately 69% are singletons. Sequenced material: PBMCs. The receptors come from a woman between 40 and 55 years old in good health and CMV-seropositive. CDR3s include the opening cysteine and the closing phenylalanine or tryptophan. Fields, in order: clone size, D gene, V gene, J gene, CDR3 protein, CDR3 DNA. The D gene is left open where the match is weak. Only some rows state a clone size, as once, few, many or a class for expanded clones.

abundance: -
d_gene: TRBD1
v_gene: TRBV5-4
j_gene: TRBJ1-1
CDR3aa: CASSFGQGGTEAFF
CDR3nt: TGTGCCAGCAGCTTTGGACAGGGCGGCACTGAAGCTTTCTTT

abundance: few
d_gene: TRBD1
v_gene: TRBV2
j_gene: TRBJ1-2
CDR3aa: CASSESGGVGYTF
CDR3nt: TGTGCCAGCAGTGAATCAGGGGGCGTCGGCTACACCTTC

abundance: -
d_gene: -
v_gene: TRBV28
j_gene: TRBJ1-1
CDR3aa: CASSSHGSTEAFF
CDR3nt: TGTGCCAGCAGTTCGCACGGGAGCACTGAAGCTTTCTTT

abundance: -
d_gene: -
v_gene: TRBV11-2
j_gene: TRBJ2-1
CDR3aa: CASSLEGQPLNEQFF
CDR3nt: TGTGCCAGCAGCTTAGAAGGACAGCCCCTCAATGAGCAGTTCTTC

abundance: -
d_gene: -
v_gene: TRBV27
j_gene: TRBJ2-2
CDR3aa: CASSTFLRGVGPGELFF
CDR3nt: TGTGCCAGCAGTACCTTCCTCCGGGGAGTGGGCCCCGGGGAGCTGTTTTTT

abundance: -
d_gene: -
v_gene: TRBV5-6
j_gene: TRBJ2-4
CDR3aa: CASSHRGLAKNIQYF
CDR3nt: TGTGCCAGCAGCCACAGGGGACTAGCCAAAAACATTCAGTACTTC

abundance: -
d_gene: TRBD1
v_gene: TRBV4-1
j_gene: TRBJ2-7
CDR3aa: CASSHGQGYEQYF
CDR3nt: TGCGCCAGCAGCCATGGACAGGGCTACGAGCAGTACTTC

abundance: -
d_gene: TRBD2
v_gene: TRBV11-3
j_gene: TRBJ2-7
CDR3aa: CASSLGESGREAEQYF
CDR3nt: TGTGCCAGCAGCTTAGGTGAAAGCGGGAGGGAGGCCGAGCAGTACTTC

abundance: -
d_gene: -
v_gene: TRBV7-9
j_gene: TRBJ2-7
CDR3aa: CASSPGGGTLYEQYF
CDR3nt: TGTGCCAGCAGCCCTGGGGGAGGGACACTTTACGAGCAGTACTTC

abundance: -
d_gene: TRBD2
v_gene: TRBV7-9
j_gene: TRBJ2-3
CDR3aa: CASSPLAGGSTDTQYF
CDR3nt: TGTGCCAGCAGCCCTTTAGCGGGAGGTAGCACAGATACGCAGTATTTT

abundance: -
d_gene: -
v_gene: TRBV7-9
j_gene: TRBJ2-3
CDR3aa: CASSPPAPAGADTQYF
CDR3nt: TGTGCCAGCAGCCCCCCGGCCCCGGCGGGGGCGGATACGCAGTATTTT

abundance: once
d_gene: -
v_gene: TRBV6-1
j_gene: TRBJ1-1
CDR3aa: CASRPQDRYTEAFF
CDR3nt: TGTGCCAGCCGACCCCAGGACAGATACACTGAAGCTTTCTTT

abundance: -
d_gene: TRBD1
v_gene: TRBV7-9
j_gene: TRBJ2-6
CDR3aa: CASSAQGSGANVLTF
CDR3nt: TGTGCCAGCAGTGCACAGGGGTCTGGGGCCAACGTCCTGACTTTC

abundance: once
d_gene: -
v_gene: TRBV15
j_gene: TRBJ1-1
CDR3aa: CATSRDLQDTEAFF
CDR3nt: TGTGCCACCAGCAGAGACCTACAGGACACTGAAGCTTTCTTT

abundance: once
d_gene: TRBD1
v_gene: TRBV7-9
j_gene: TRBJ2-5
CDR3aa: CASSTTRTQGAGETQYF
CDR3nt: TGTGCCAGCAGCACCACACGTACACAGGGGGCTGGGGAGACCCAGTACTTC

abundance: -
d_gene: TRBD2
v_gene: TRBV5-1
j_gene: TRBJ2-5
CDR3aa: CASSDGLAGTLGETQYF
CDR3nt: TGCGCCAGCAGCGATGGACTAGCGGGAACCCTCGGAGAGACCCAGTACTTC

abundance: -
d_gene: -
v_gene: TRBV9
j_gene: TRBJ1-2
CDR3aa: CASSPYTDRNYGYTF
CDR3nt: TGTGCCAGCAGCCCTTATACGGACAGAAACTATGGCTACACCTTC

abundance: -
d_gene: TRBD1
v_gene: TRBV6-5
j_gene: TRBJ2-2
CDR3aa: CASRTRGFRDGELFF
CDR3nt: TGTGCCAGCAGGACCAGGGGGTTTCGGGACGGGGAGCTGTTTTTT

abundance: -
d_gene: TRBD1
v_gene: TRBV18
j_gene: TRBJ1-3
CDR3aa: CASSPDRGSTIYF
CDR3nt: TGTGCCAGCTCACCTGACAGGGGGAGCACCATATATTTT

abundance: -
d_gene: TRBD2
v_gene: TRBV29-1
j_gene: TRBJ2-1
CDR3aa: CSVDKTSGYNEQFF
CDR3nt: TGCAGCGTTGATAAAACTAGCGGGTACAATGAGCAGTTCTTC

abundance: -
d_gene: TRBD1
v_gene: TRBV28
j_gene: TRBJ1-5
CDR3aa: CASSTRTGINQPQHF
CDR3nt: TGTGCCAGCAGTACGCGGACAGGGATCAATCAGCCCCAGCATTTT

abundance: few
d_gene: TRBD2
v_gene: TRBV12-5
j_gene: TRBJ2-1
CDR3aa: CASARTSGGSNEQFF
CDR3nt: TGTGCTAGTGCCCGGACTAGCGGGGGGAGTAATGAGCAGTTCTTC

abundance: -
d_gene: TRBD1
v_gene: TRBV7-9
j_gene: TRBJ1-4
CDR3aa: CASSTPTGASEKLFF
CDR3nt: TGTGCCAGCAGCACCCCGACAGGGGCGAGTGAAAAACTGTTTTTT

abundance: -
d_gene: -
v_gene: TRBV5-1
j_gene: TRBJ2-3
CDR3aa: CASSLGRGDTDTQYF
CDR3nt: TGCGCCAGCAGCTTGGGGAGGGGAGACACAGATACGCAGTATTTT

abundance: -
d_gene: -
v_gene: TRBV30
j_gene: TRBJ2-3
CDR3aa: CAWSVGGWDTQYF
CDR3nt: TGTGCCTGGAGTGTAGGGGGTTGGGATACGCAGTATTTT

abundance: -
d_gene: -
v_gene: TRBV6-1
j_gene: TRBJ1-4
CDR3aa: CASSEGTGEKLFF
CDR3nt: TGTGCCAGCAGTGAAGGAACCGGGGAAAAACTGTTTTTT

abundance: -
d_gene: -
v_gene: TRBV11-2
j_gene: TRBJ1-2
CDR3aa: CASSFRRENGYTF
CDR3nt: TGTGCCAGCAGCTTTCGGAGGGAAAATGGCTACACCTTC

abundance: few
d_gene: TRBD2
v_gene: TRBV5-5
j_gene: TRBJ2-7
CDR3aa: CASTVGLLGSSYEQYF
CDR3nt: TGTGCCAGCACGGTGGGACTACTCGGAAGCTCCTACGAGCAGTACTTC

abundance: -
d_gene: -
v_gene: TRBV2
j_gene: TRBJ1-1
CDR3aa: CASSEESKFYTEAFF
CDR3nt: TGTGCCAGCAGTGAAGAAAGCAAGTTCTACACTGAAGCTTTCTTT

abundance: -
d_gene: TRBD1
v_gene: TRBV5-1
j_gene: TRBJ1-1
CDR3aa: CASSLGWGAGGTEAFF
CDR3nt: TGCGCCAGCAGCTTGGGTTGGGGAGCAGGGGGAACTGAAGCTTTCTTT

abundance: -
d_gene: TRBD2
v_gene: TRBV11-3
j_gene: TRBJ2-7
CDR3aa: CASSGTSFYEQYF
CDR3nt: TGTGCCAGCAGCGGGACTAGCTTCTACGAGCAGTACTTC

abundance: once
d_gene: TRBD2
v_gene: TRBV5-4
j_gene: TRBJ2-3
CDR3aa: CASSQRGSTDTQYF
CDR3nt: TGTGCCAGCAGCCAGCGGGGGAGCACAGATACGCAGTATTTT